Reported below is one T cell receptor beta chain. Its antigen remains unknown. Germline CDR1 SGHVS, CDR2 FNYEAQ. The CDR3 is made up of 13 amino acids. Between the trimmed V and J ends, which lost 7 bases and 4 bases, there was a span of 11 bases. Libraries were prepared by immunoSEQ multiplex PCR; TCRdb keeps only in-frame clonotypes and omits some of them. The table includes under 85,000 clones, about 86% detected once. The sample comes from a study of OX40 agonist ivuxolimab in advanced cancers. The study, taken as a whole, reports: Clonal expansion in partial responders at 0.1-3.0 mg/kg ranked among the lowest.

The TCR comes from an adult with an advanced solid tumor such as melanoma, head and neck, liver or kidney cancer. Sequenced material: CD4+ or CD8+ T cells sorted from blood, taken in a trial of the OX40 agonist ivuxolimab. The J gene is TRBJ2-1, the V gene TRBV7-6, with TRBD2 as a possible D gene (5 bases). CDR3 coding DNA: TGTGCCAGCATGAGCGGAATTTACAATGAGCAGTTCTTC. It codes for CASMSGIYNEQFF.